Listed here are 29 T cell receptor beta chains from one sample, sequenced in a study of blood T cell repertoires in COVID-19. The data were produced by immunoSEQ multiplex PCR, yet TCRdb's version contains in-frame clones alone and is incomplete. The data show 400,000 to 500,000 clones, about nine tenths seen once. Sample: peripheral blood. Source of these receptors: a woman aged 30 to 39 with active or convalescent COVID-19.

Here the CDR3 reads CASSPRALAGGDQPQHF. DNA of the CDR3: TGTGCCAGCTCACCCAGGGCCTTGGCGGGAGGAGATCAGCCCCAGCATTTT. The chain combines TRBV18 with TRBJ1-5; tentative D call: TRBD1 (5 bases). The CDR3 totals 17 residues. Germline V gene lookup returns CDR1 KGHSH and CDR2 LQKENI. V lost 3 bases to trimming and J lost 5 bases, with 20 bases between them.

The chain has TRBV6-6 and TRBJ1-5; 10 bases are shared with TRBD1. Trimming removed 3 bases from V and 4 bases from J; junction bases left unmatched: 3. Germline V CDR1 and CDR2: MNHNY, SVGAGI (reference sequence). This CDR3 contains 15 residues. As DNA, the CDR3 is TGTGCCAGCAGTTATCGACAGGGGGCAAATCAGCCCCAGCATTTT. As protein: CASSYRQGANQPQHF.

This chain connects TRBV6-5 to TRBJ1-4; D is perhaps TRBD1 (6 bases). Germline V lookup: CDR1 MNHEY, CDR2 SVGAGI. V lost 7 bases and J 3 bases, leaving 15 bases between the germline ends. This CDR3 spans 15 amino acids. CDR3 bases: TGTGCCAGCACCTTCCCCAGGGGCGCTAATGAAAAACTGTTTTTT. Amino acids: CASTFPRGANEKLFF.

The chain carries TRBV4-1 and TRBJ1-1, with 9 bases fitting TRBD1. CDR3 length: 18 residues. After removal of 0 bases from V and 0 bases from J, the junction contained 8 bases not matched to a gene. Germline CDR1 reads MGHRA; CDR2 reads YSYEKL. The CDR3 DNA is TGCGCCAGCAGCCAAGATCCCTACAGGGGGCAGATGAACACTGAAGCTTTCTTT. This gives the protein CASSQDPYRGQMNTEAFF.

The chain is built from TRBV7-8 and TRBJ2-5, with 7 nucleotides matching TRBD2. Trimming cost V 4 bases and J 1 base; bases outside gene matches: 12. The CDR3 length is 17 residues. Germline V gives CDR1 SGHVS, CDR2 FQNEAQ. As DNA, the CDR3 is TGTGCCAGCAGCTCTCCCCTAATAGCGGGTAGCCAAGAGACCCAGTACTTC. Its translation is CASSSPLIAGSQETQYF.

This chain's CDR3 is CASSWGHTNTEAFF. CDR3 bases: TGTGCCAGCAGCTGGGGACACACGAACACTGAAGCTTTCTTT. The V gene is TRBV5-6, the J gene TRBJ1-1, with D possibly TRBD1 on 6 matching bases. The CDR3 length is 14 residues. From germline, CDR1 is SGHDT and CDR2 YYEEEE. The ends were cut back, 3 bases at V and 1 base at J, with 10 bases in the middle.

The sample holds a few counts of this clone. The chain has TRBV27 and TRBJ1-1; D unclear. Germline V gene lookup returns CDR1 MNHEY and CDR2 SMNVEV (reference sequence). The V end was cut by 2 bases, the J end by 0 bases, with 10 bases between. CDR3 length: 15 amino acids. The CDR3 is CASSLKGGMNTEAFF. The CDR3 nucleotides are TGTGCCAGCAGTTTAAAGGGAGGCATGAACACTGAAGCTTTCTTT.

This chain links TRBV6-5 with TRBJ2-1; 11 bases agree with TRBD2. V shed 5 bases and J 8 bases; nucleotides not matched to a gene: 5. Germline V gene sequence: CDR1 MNHEY, CDR2 SVGAGI. The CDR3 extends over 14 amino acids. CDR3 in amino acids: CASSRLAGWHEQFF. CDR3 coding DNA: TGTGCCAGCAGTCGACTAGCGGGGTGGCATGAGCAGTTCTTC.

A single count supports this clone. J is TRBJ2-3 and V is TRBV3-1 (or the pseudogene TRBV3-2); D not certain. Germline-derived CDR1 and CDR2 are LGHDT and YNNKEL (reference sequence). Trimming pared 2 bases from V and 3 bases from J, leaving 21 bases between. This CDR3 contains 18 residues. The CDR3 coding sequence is TGTGCCAGCAGCCAAAGCCTCCTGGCTGGGCTTGGAACAGATACGCAGTATTTT. It codes for CASSQSLLAGLGTDTQYF.

This clone occurred once. The V and J genes are TRBV4-1 and TRBJ1-2, with D unresolved. In germline, CDR1 is MGHRA, CDR2 YSYEKL. The CDR3 has 16 residues. V was clipped by 3 bases and J by 0 bases, with 14 bases between them. For the CDR3, the DNA is TGCGCCAGCAGCCACCCCGGGAGAGGAGCTAACTATGGCTACACCTTC. Translated, it gives CASSHPGRGANYGYTF.

This chain connects TRBV4-1 to TRBJ2-5, with TRBD2 matching over 9 bases. Trimming took 5 bases from V and 3 from J; bases not matched to a gene: 10. This CDR3 region has 16 residues. Germline lookup yields CDR1 MGHRA and CDR2 YSYEKL. Here the CDR3 DNA reads TGCGCCAGCAGCTTATCCCAGCGGGGGGCGGAAGAGACCCAGTACTTC. The encoded protein is CASSLSQRGAEETQYF.

The genes are TRBV14 and TRBJ1-2; weak D call: TRBD1 (5 bases). This CDR3 has 13 residues. With 4 bases removed from V and 6 bases from J, the gap between germline ends came to 12 bases. Germline V gene sequence: CDR1 SGHDN, CDR2 FVKESK. The CDR3 sequence is CASSLRTGDGYTF. The CDR3 nucleotides read TGTGCCAGCAGCCTAAGGACGGGGGATGGCTACACCTTC. Filled out from reference TRBV14 and TRBJ1-2, the complete variable domain reads EAGVTQFPSHSVIEKGQTVTLRCDPISGHDNLYWYRRVMGKEIKFLLHFVKESKQDESGMPNNRFLAERTGGTYSTLKVQPAELEDSGVYFCASSLRTGDGYTFGSGTRLTVV.

This chain links TRBV6-1 with TRBJ1-2; no clear D. In germline, CDR1 is MNHNS, CDR2 SASEGT. The CDR3 extends over 12 amino acids. V lost 1 base to trimming and J lost 9 bases, with 9 bases between them. The CDR3, as DNA: TGTGCCAGCAGTGAAGACACAGATCGCTACACCTTC. Residues: CASSEDTDRYTF.

The chain recombines TRBV24-1 with TRBJ1-2; tentative D call: TRBD1 (5 bases). This CDR3 is 13 amino acids long. In germline, CDR1 is KGHDR, CDR2 SFDVKD. V was cut by 9 bases and J by 4 bases, with 14 bases left in between. DNA for the CDR3: TGTGCCACCTCTGACAGCGGGGGCTATGGCTACACCTTC. Translated, it gives CATSDSGGYGYTF.

This rearrangement joins TRBV2 to TRBJ2-3; tentatively, D is TRBD2 (6 bases). V lost 2 bases and J lost 2, with 11 bases in between. Germline V gene data show CDR1 as SNHLY and CDR2 as FYNNEI. There are 15 residues in the CDR3. The CDR3 loop reads CASSEFGGDTDTQYF. CDR3 in DNA: TGTGCCAGCAGTGAATTCGGAGGGGACACAGATACGCAGTATTTT.

This clone was detected only once. The genes are TRBV25-1 and TRBJ2-3, with D tentatively TRBD1 (6 bases). Deletions cut 3 bases from V and 3 bases from J, with 10 bases between. Germline loops: CDR1 MGHDK, CDR2 SYGVNS. This CDR3 contains 14 residues. CDR3 DNA: TGTGCCAGCAGTGACCGGGGACATACAGATACGCAGTATTTT. Translation gives CASSDRGHTDTQYF.

This chain connects TRBV19 to TRBJ2-4; possible D gene TRBD2, 5 bases. V was pared by 5 bases and J by 7 bases, with 21 bases between. There are 16 residues in the CDR3. Germline lookup yields CDR1 LNHDA and CDR2 SQIVND (reference sequence). CDR3 in DNA: TGTGCCAGTAGTCATACAGAGGGCATTCTCCGGAACATTCAGTACTTC. Translating gives CASSHTEGILRNIQYF.

The chain recombines TRBV3-1 (or the pseudogene TRBV3-2) with TRBJ2-5, with 9 nucleotides matching TRBD1. There are 15 residues in the CDR3. V was pared by 7 bases and J by 0 bases, with 6 bases of the junction left unmatched. Germline V gives CDR1 LGHDT, CDR2 YNNKEL (reference sequence). CDR3 sequence: CASTRRDRDQETQYF. Here the CDR3 DNA reads TGTGCCAGCACCCGCCGGGACAGGGACCAAGAGACCCAGTACTTC.

Concerning this clone itself: Other DNA sequences within the sample encode an identical CDR3. The gene calls are TRBV2 and TRBJ2-5; TRBD2 might be the D (5 bases). This CDR3 has 12 residues. The germline V gene has CDR1 SNHLY and CDR2 FYNNEI. V was pared by 6 bases and J by 1 base, with 6 bases between. This chain's CDR3 is CASSSGQETQYF. CDR3 nucleotide sequence: TGTGCCAGCAGCAGCGGCCAAGAGACCCAGTACTTC.

V usage is TRBV6-1 and J usage is TRBJ1-2; TRBD1 is a possible D gene (6 bases). The CDR3 is 14 residues long. Looked up from germline, CDR1 is MNHNS and CDR2 is SASEGT. The ends were cut back, 2 bases at V and 3 bases at J, with 10 bases in the middle. The CDR3 here is CASSENRVDYGYTF. The CDR3 bases are TGTGCCAGCAGTGAAAACAGGGTGGACTATGGCTACACCTTC.

The chain uses TRBV5-6 and TRBJ2-2; 7 bases match TRBD1. The ends lost 5 bases at V and 2 bases at J; junction bases unmatched: 15. Germline lookup yields CDR1 SGHDT and CDR2 YYEEEE. CDR3 length: 18 residues. As DNA, the CDR3 is TGTGCCAGCAGTCACATCAGTGACAGGGTACGAAACACCGGGGAGCTGTTTTTT. It specifies CASSHISDRVRNTGELFF. The full variable domain, in which reference TRBV5-6 and TRBJ2-2 provide the parts outside the CDR3, is DAGVTQSPTHLIKTRGQQVTLRCSPKSGHDTVSWYQQALGQGPQFIFQYYEEEERQRGNFPDRFSGHQFPNYSSELNVNALLLGDSALYLCASSHISDRVRNTGELFFGEGSRLTVL.

This clone was observed a single time. The chain combines TRBV5-6 with TRBJ1-1, with 9 bases identical to TRBD1. The CDR3 totals 14 residues. V was pared by 4 bases and J by 4 bases, with 5 bases of the junction left unmatched. Germline V gene sequence: CDR1 SGHDT, CDR2 YYEEEE. The CDR3 protein is CASSPVGQGTEAFF. Here the CDR3 DNA reads TGTGCCAGCAGCCCGGTGGGACAGGGCACTGAAGCTTTCTTT. The variable domain in full, completed from reference TRBV5-6 and TRBJ1-1, reads DAGVTQSPTHLIKTRGQQVTLRCSPKSGHDTVSWYQQALGQGPQFIFQYYEEEERQRGNFPDRFSGHQFPNYSSELNVNALLLGDSALYLCASSPVGQGTEAFFGQGTRLTVV.

The V call is TRBV19, the J call TRBJ1-1; tentative D call: TRBD1 (6 bases). The V end lost 3 bases, the J end lost 0 bases, and 11 bases lay between the germline ends. The length of the CDR3 is 15 residues. The germline V gene encodes CDR1 LNHDA and CDR2 SQIVND (reference sequence). CDR3 sequence reads: CASSIVRGMNTEAFF. As DNA, the CDR3 is TGTGCCAGTAGTATTGTTAGGGGGATGAACACTGAAGCTTTCTTT. Drawing the rest from reference TRBV19 and TRBJ1-1, the complete variable domain is DGGITQSPKYLFRKEGQNVTLSCEQNLNHDAMYWYRQDPGQGLRLIYYSQIVNDFQKGDIAEGYSVSREKKESFPLTVTSAQKNPTAFYLCASSIVRGMNTEAFFGQGTRLTVV.

The rearrangement joins TRBV11-2 to TRBJ1-1; 7 bases agree with TRBD1. The CDR3 totals 15 residues. V lost 5 bases to trimming and J lost 0 bases; unmatched junction nucleotides: 6. Germline lookup yields CDR1 SGHAT and CDR2 FQNNGV. CDR3: CASSHPGGLNTEAFF. The CDR3, as DNA: TGTGCCAGCAGCCACCCAGGGGGATTGAACACTGAAGCTTTCTTT.

This clone was observed a few times. This chain connects TRBV6-5 to TRBJ1-2, with 7 bases aligning to TRBD1. The CDR3 has 16 residues. Germline V CDR1 and CDR2: MNHEY, SVGAGI. The V segment lost 4 bases and the J segment 0 bases; nucleotides outside the gene matches: 8. The CDR3 nucleotides are TGTGCCAGCAGTTGGGACCCCGGGACAGCTAACTATGGCTACACCTTC. As protein: CASSWDPGTANYGYTF.

This clone came up a few times. V gene TRBV11-2 combines with J gene TRBJ2-2, with D possibly being TRBD2 (5 bases). CDR3 length equals 15 residues. The V gene lost 3 bases and the J gene lost 5 bases, with 13 bases spanning the gap. The germline V gene encodes CDR1 SGHAT and CDR2 FQNNGV. CDR3 coding DNA: TGTGCCAGCAGCTTTAAAGGGAGCGGTACCGGGGAGCTGTTTTTT. Amino acids: CASSFKGSGTGELFF.

The chain couples TRBV13 to TRBJ2-2; 7 bases match TRBD1. Germline lookup yields CDR1 PRHDT and CDR2 FYEKMQ (reference sequence). The CDR3 is 16 amino acids. V shed 4 bases, J shed 5 bases, and the junction held 10 bases outside the gene matches. CDR3 nucleotide sequence: TGTGCCAGCAGCTCCGGACAGGCTGCGAGGACCGGGGAGCTGTTTTTT. It encodes CASSSGQAARTGELFF.

The rearrangement links TRBV5-1 to TRBJ1-1; 7 positions match TRBD1. J was trimmed by 1 base and V by 4 bases; bases with no gene match: 7. Germline lookup yields CDR1 SGHRS and CDR2 YFSETQ. This CDR3 has 15 amino acids. CDR3 coding DNA: TGCGCCAGCAGCCTGACAGGGCCCACGAACACTGAAGCTTTCTTT. It translates to CASSLTGPTNTEAFF.

The rearrangement joins TRBV29-1 to TRBJ1-1, with 7 nucleotides matching TRBD1. After removal of 4 bases from V and 4 bases from J, the junction contained 12 bases not matched to a gene. This CDR3 contains 15 residues. Germline V gives CDR1 SQVTM, CDR2 ANQGSEA. The CDR3 spells CSVGAQTGTGTEAFF. The CDR3 nucleotides are TGCAGCGTTGGGGCCCAGACAGGGACGGGCACTGAAGCTTTCTTT.